These 10 T cell receptor beta chains were all obtained from the same sample, sequenced in a study of blood T cell repertoires in COVID-19. Here immunoSEQ multiplex PCR was the method, and the copy in TCRdb shows in-frame clones only, minus some. The table lists 120,000 or so clones, around 83% of them singletons, with less than 20% in the top ten. Sequencing was done on a sample of peripheral blood. Source of these receptors: a woman between 50 and 59 years old with acute or convalescent COVID-19.

This chain uses TRBV6-5 with TRBJ1-5, with 7 bases lining up with TRBD1. The germline V gene has CDR1 MNHEY and CDR2 SVGAGI. This CDR3 region has 15 residues. J lost 7 bases, V lost 4 bases, and 10 bases had no gene match. CDR3 bases: TGTGCCAGCAGTTTAGGAAGGGGGCGCGGGCAGCCCCAGCATTTT. Encoded protein: CASSLGRGRGQPQHF.

The rearrangement links TRBV12-3 or TRBV12-4 to TRBJ1-1, with D unresolved. The CDR3 consists of 12 residues. Trimming removed 4 bases from V and 8 bases from J, with 11 bases in between. The CDR3 DNA reads as TGTGCCAGCAGTTCTCCGGGTTACGAAGCTTTCTTT. The encoded protein is CASSSPGYEAFF.

V usage is TRBV7-8 and J usage is TRBJ1-2; no clear D gene. There are 19 residues in the CDR3. Between the trimmed V and J ends, which lost 2 bases and 4 bases, there was a span of 26 bases. Germline CDR1 reads SGHVS; CDR2 reads FQNEAQ. The CDR3 loop is CASSLRAGSFSELGYGYTF. The CDR3 DNA reads TGTGCCAGCAGCTTAAGGGCTGGGAGTTTCAGCGAGCTAGGCTATGGCTACACCTTC. Complete variable domain (other parts from reference TRBV7-8 and TRBJ1-2): GAGVSQSPRYKVAKRGQDVALRCDPISGHVSLFWYQQALGQGPEFLTYFQNEAQLDKSGLPSDRFFAERPEGSVSTLKIQRTQQEDSAVYLCASSLRAGSFSELGYGYTFGSGTRLTVV.

The J gene is TRBJ1-5, the V gene TRBV7-8, with 10 bases fitting TRBD1. The CDR3 length is 15 residues. V lost 5 bases to trimming and J lost 3 bases; unmatched junction nucleotides: 4. The germline CDR1 and CDR2 sequences are SGHVS and FQNEAQ. CDR3 region: CASSTDRGANQPQHF. The CDR3 DNA sequence: TGTGCCAGCAGCACGGACAGGGGGGCCAATCAGCCCCAGCATTTT.

The chain employs TRBV30 and TRBJ1-1, with a possible D match to TRBD1 (6 bases). V gave up 1 base and J gave up 6 bases, with 12 bases separating them. The CDR3 has 13 amino acids. CDR1 is GTSNPN, CDR2 SVGIG, per germline (reference sequence). The CDR3 nucleotides are TGTGCCTGGAGTGGGGGGGGCTGGGCTGAAGCTTTCTTT. Its translation is CAWSGGGWAEAFF. The complete variable domain, with remaining parts taken from reference TRBV30 and TRBJ1-1, reads SQTIHQWPATLVQPVGSPLSLECTVEGTSNPNLYWYRQAAGRGLQLLFYSVGIGQISSEVPQNLSASRPQDRQFILSSKKLLLSDSGFYLCAWSGGGWAEAFFGQGTRLTVV.

The rearrangement joins TRBV28 to TRBJ2-7; D unresolved. In germline, CDR1 is MDHEN, CDR2 SYDVKM. The CDR3 length is 10 residues. Trimming removed 6 bases at V and 4 bases at J, with 4 bases between. DNA of the CDR3: TGTGCCAGCAGGCGGTACGAGCAGTACTTC. It translates to CASRRYEQYF. The whole variable domain, filled in from reference TRBV28 and TRBJ2-7, reads DVKVTQSSRYLVKRTGEKVFLECVQDMDHENMFWYRQDPGLGLRLIYFSYDVKMKEKGDIPEGYSVSREKKERFSLILESASTNQTSMYLCASRRYEQYFGPGTRLTVT.

The chain links TRBV13 to TRBJ2-7; D remains unclear. The CDR3 has 13 amino acids. CDR1 PRHDT and CDR2 FYEKMQ come from the germline V gene (reference sequence). V dropped 0 bases and J dropped 4 bases, with 7 bases sitting between them. CDR3 protein: CASSLGSVYEQYF. CDR3 nucleotide sequence: TGTGCCAGCAGCTTAGGTTCCGTTTACGAGCAGTACTTC.

This clone was detected only once. The chain is built from TRBV11-3 and TRBJ1-1; D is uncertain. The CDR3 runs 15 residues. V dropped 1 base and J dropped 1 base, with 10 bases sitting between them. Germline lookup yields CDR1 SGHNT and CDR2 YENEEA. The CDR3 bases are TGTGCCAGCAGCTTAGGGGGAGGACGGAACACTGAAGCTTTCTTT. It specifies CASSLGGGRNTEAFF. The complete variable domain, with remaining parts taken from reference TRBV11-3 and TRBJ1-1, reads EAGVVQSPRYKIIEKKQPVAFWCNPISGHNTLYWYLQNLGQGPELLIRYENEEAVDDSQLPKDRFSAERLKGVDSTLKIQPAELGDSAVYLCASSLGGGRNTEAFFGQGTRLTVV.

The V gene is TRBV3-1 (or the pseudogene TRBV3-2), the J gene TRBJ2-4; D may be TRBD1 (5 bases). The CDR3 has 18 amino acids. Trimming took 2 bases from V and 2 from J, leaving 19 bases between them. The germline CDR1 and CDR2 sequences are LGHDT and YNNKEL (reference sequence). CDR3 residues: CASSQTGPATLPKNIQYF. DNA for the CDR3: TGTGCCAGCAGCCAAACAGGACCGGCCACTCTACCCAAAAACATTCAGTACTTC.

The rearrangement uses TRBV10-3 and TRBJ1-5; 7 bases are a match to TRBD1. Germline V lookup: CDR1 ENHRY, CDR2 SYGVKD. V trimming: 0 bases; J trimming: 4 bases; junction bases outside the gene matches: 0. The CDR3 sequence is 14 residues long. CDR3 sequence (DNA): TGTGCCATCAGTGAGTCGGGACAGAATCAGCCCCAGCATTTT. Translated, it gives CAISESGQNQPQHF.